Listed here are 19 T cell receptor beta chains from one sample, sequenced in a study of identical twins. TCRdb itself ran the 5' RACE reads through MiXCR, one entry per CDR3 protein. Here the sample spans about 720,000 distinct CDR3 sequences, around 8.6% being singletons. These data were likewise used in another study, on yellow fever vaccine responses in identical twins.

Specimen: PBMCs. Source of these receptors: a woman between 18 and 29 years old in good health.

A few counts support this clonotype. V usage is TRBV4-1 and J usage is TRBJ2-1; 8 nucleotides match TRBD1. The junction had 11 bases not matched to a gene; V was cut back by 1 base and J by 12 bases. The germline CDR1 and CDR2 sequences are MGHRA and YSYEKL. The CDR3 is 15 amino acids. CDR3 amino acids: CASSQVDPGGWGQFF. The CDR3 DNA follows: TGCGCCAGCAGCCAAGTAGATCCAGGGGGCTGGGGGCAGTTCTTC.

This clonotype was counted at least ten times. In nucleotides, the CDR3 is TGTGCCAGCAGCTTATTGCGTTCGGGATACCTCTCCTACGAGCAGTACTTC. Protein: CASSLLRSGYLSYEQYF. The chain employs TRBV7-2 and TRBJ2-7; a possible D gene is TRBD2 (5 bases). V lost 2 bases and J 0 bases, leaving 17 bases between the germline ends. The length of the CDR3 is 17 residues. CDR1 is SGHTA, CDR2 FQGNSA, per germline.

J is TRBJ2-7 and V is TRBV3-1; 8 nucleotides line up with TRBD2. Germline V gene sequence: CDR1 LGHDT, CDR2 YNNKEL (reference sequence). The CDR3 sequence is 21 residues long. After removal of 0 bases from V and 2 bases from J, the junction contained 21 bases not matched to a gene. DNA of the CDR3: TGTGCCAGCAGCCAAGAGCACCTGGCGGGATTGAAGGCGGGAGGACCCTACGAGCAGTACTTC. Translation gives CASSQEHLAGLKAGGPYEQYF.

This clonotype was observed a handful of times. V is TRBV4-2 and J is TRBJ2-1, with TRBD1 matching over 7 bases. The germline V gene has CDR1 LGHNA and CDR2 YNFKEQ. This CDR3 is built from 17 residues. Trimming cost V 1 base and J 7 bases; bases outside gene matches: 13. CDR3 in amino acids: CASSQARGPGQRNEQFF. The CDR3 DNA reads as TGTGCCAGCAGCCAAGCCCGGGGCCCGGGACAGAGGAATGAGCAGTTCTTC.

V and J are TRBV7-8 and TRBJ2-7, with 8 nucleotides matching TRBD1. The CDR3 loop spans 15 amino acids. Germline loops: CDR1 SGHVS, CDR2 FQNEAQ. Trimming removed 1 base from V and 2 bases from J; junction bases left unmatched: 4. CDR3: CASSLVPQGAYEQYF. CDR3 in DNA: TGTGCCAGCAGCTTAGTGCCACAGGGGGCCTACGAGCAGTACTTC.

This chain joins TRBV9 and TRBJ1-1, with TRBD1 as a possible D gene (6 bases). Trimming took 4 bases from V and 0 from J, leaving 16 bases between them. The CDR3 is 16 residues long. Germline V CDR1 and CDR2: SGDLS, YYNGEE. CDR3 residues: CASSPISQGLNTEAFF. The CDR3, as DNA: TGTGCCAGCAGCCCGATCTCACAGGGATTGAACACTGAAGCTTTCTTT.

The chain employs TRBV12-3 or TRBV12-4 and TRBJ2-2; 11 bases align to TRBD2. The length of the CDR3 is 16 residues. The V gene end was trimmed by 8 bases and the J gene end by 5 bases; junction bases not matched to a gene: 10. The CDR3 loop is CASVGSGRALTGELFF. In nucleotides, the CDR3 is TGTGCCAGCGTGGGTAGCGGGAGGGCCTTGACCGGGGAGCTGTTTTTT.

This clonotype turned up a few times. This chain links TRBV4-3 with TRBJ2-7; D unresolved. The CDR3 is made up of 14 amino acids. Germline CDR1 reads LGHNA; CDR2 reads YSLEER. With 1 base removed from V and 2 bases from J, the gap between germline ends came to 9 bases. The CDR3 sequence is CASSQGRRTYEQYF. The CDR3, as DNA: TGCGCCAGCAGCCAAGGTAGGCGAACCTACGAGCAGTACTTC.

This clonotype was counted ten times or more. The rearrangement uses TRBV5-1 and TRBJ2-3; D not resolved. Trimming removed 2 bases from V and 6 bases from J, with 13 bases in between. This CDR3 spans 14 amino acids. CDR1 is SGHRS, CDR2 YFSETQ, per germline. The CDR3 is CASSLGQPADTQYF. The DNA for the CDR3 is TGCGCCAGCAGCTTAGGGCAGCCGGCGGATACGCAGTATTTT.

The J gene is TRBJ2-7, the V gene TRBV12-3 or TRBV12-4, with D possibly TRBD1 on 6 matching bases. The CDR3 length is 11 residues. V was shortened by 9 bases and J by 4 bases, with 10 bases between the two germline ends. CDR3 amino acids: CASQQGYEQYF. CDR3 nucleotides: TGTGCCAGTCAACAGGGTTACGAGCAGTACTTC.

The rearrangement joins TRBV7-9 to TRBJ2-1; 8 positions agree with TRBD2. There are 15 residues in the CDR3. V gave up 0 bases and J gave up 4 bases; unmatched junction bases: 2. CDR1 is SEHNR and CDR2 is FQNEAQ in the germline V gene (reference sequence). For the CDR3, the DNA is TGTGCCAGCAGCTTAGCTAGCGGGAAGTACAATGAGCAGTTCTTC. Translating gives CASSLASGKYNEQFF.

This clonotype turned up a few times. The chain has TRBV6-4 and TRBJ2-7; 11 bases are a match to TRBD2. Trimming removed 5 bases from V and 8 bases from J; junction bases left unmatched: 8. The CDR3 totals 14 residues. Looked up from germline, CDR1 is MRHNA and CDR2 is SNTAGT. The CDR3 loop reads CASSSTSGSGKQYF. The CDR3 DNA follows: TGTGCCAGCAGTTCAACTAGCGGGAGTGGGAAGCAGTACTTC.

This clonotype showed up just a few times. V is TRBV4-3 and J is TRBJ2-3; D remains unclear. CDR3 length: 14 amino acids. Trimming stripped 0 bases from V and 3 bases from J, with 7 bases between. Germline V gene lookup returns CDR1 LGHNA and CDR2 YSLEER. CDR3 DNA sequence: TGCGCCAGCAGCCAAGATACCAGGACAGATACGCAGTATTTT. Its translation is CASSQDTRTDTQYF.

The J gene is TRBJ2-7, the V gene TRBV7-2, with 8 positions matching TRBD1. The V gene end was trimmed by 5 bases and the J gene end by 6 bases; junction bases not matched to a gene: 9. The CDR3 is 14 amino acids. Germline loops: CDR1 SGHTA, CDR2 FQGNSA. The CDR3 region has the DNA TGTGCCAGCAGCCCAGACAGGGGTATGGGCGAGCAGTACTTC. Protein sequence: CASSPDRGMGEQYF.

This clonotype has just a few counts. V and J are TRBV20-1 and TRBJ2-2; either TRBD1 or TRBD2 may fit D (5 bases each). CDR1 and CDR2 (germline): DFQATT, SNEGSKA (reference sequence). V shed 3 bases and J shed 4 bases, with 9 bases lying between them. The CDR3 covers 13 residues. The CDR3 is CSARGESTGELFF. DNA for the CDR3: TGCAGTGCTAGGGGGGAATCCACCGGGGAGCTGTTTTTT.

This clonotype turned up a few times. The chain couples TRBV20-1 to TRBJ2-7; 9 bases line up with TRBD1. The V segment lost 5 bases and the J segment 7 bases; nucleotides outside the gene matches: 0. The CDR3 has 10 amino acids. CDR1 and CDR2 from the germline V gene are DFQATT and SNEGSKA (reference sequence). In nucleotides, the CDR3 is TGCAGTGCTGACAGGGGGGAGCAGTACTTC. Protein: CSADRGEQYF.

The sample holds many counts of this clonotype. This chain links TRBV29-1 with TRBJ2-2, with TRBD1 matching 7 bases. Per germline, CDR1 SQVTM and CDR2 ANQGSEA. V shed 6 bases and J 4 bases; nucleotides not matched to a gene: 5. The CDR3 length is 13 residues. The CDR3 region has the DNA TGCAGCGTATACGACAGGGCCACCGGGGAGCTGTTTTTT. This translates into CSVYDRATGELFF.

This clonotype was picked up many times. The chain recombines TRBV5-1 with TRBJ2-3; 9 bases are shared with TRBD2. CDR1 and CDR2 (germline): SGHRS, YFSETQ. With 0 bases clipped from V and 2 bases from J, the junction kept 7 bases outside the gene matches. The CDR3 sequence is 17 residues long. As DNA, the CDR3 is TGCGCCAGCAGCTTGGGGGATCTAGCGGGACTCACAGATACGCAGTATTTT. Its protein is CASSLGDLAGLTDTQYF. Complete variable domain (other parts from reference TRBV5-1 and TRBJ2-3): KAGVTQTPRYLIKTRGQQVTLSCSPISGHRSVSWYQQTPGQGLQFLFEYFSETQRNKGNFPGRFSGRQFSNSRSEMNVSTLELGDSALYLCASSLGDLAGLTDTQYFGPGTRLTVL.

This clonotype was recorded at least ten times. This chain connects TRBV5-1 to TRBJ2-7; 12 bases are shared with TRBD2. The CDR3 totals 15 residues. V gave up 0 bases and J gave up 3 bases; unmatched junction bases: 1. CDR1 and CDR2 (germline): SGHRS, YFSETQ. For the CDR3, the DNA is TGCGCCAGCAGCTTGGGGACTAGCGGGATCTACGAGCAGTACTTC. Translating it yields CASSLGTSGIYEQYF.